The next 27 T cell receptor beta chains were all read from a single sample in a study of T cells in Graves' hyperthyroidism and ophthalmopathy. TCR beta CDR3 regions were amplified from RNA. Carried out on the TCR CDR3, a first-round RT-PCR used the HTBI primer set. Each CDR3 protein is one row after TCRdb ran MiXCR on the multiplex PCR reads. The sample records approximately 520,000 distinct CDR3 sequences, around a quarter being singletons. Sequencing was carried out using blood. The receptor set was obtained from a woman younger than 45 with Graves' ophthalmopathy.

This clonotype was seen repeatedly, ten times or more. This chain connects TRBV20-1 to TRBJ2-7, with 8 bases aligning to TRBD2. The germline gives CDR1 DFQATT, CDR2 SNEGSKA (reference sequence). J lost 2 bases, V lost 6 bases, and 6 bases had no gene match. This CDR3 comprises 13 residues. Here the CDR3 reads CSAAGGSAYEQYF. The CDR3 nucleotides read TGCAGTGCGGCGGGGGGCTCGGCCTACGAGCAGTACTTC.

This clonotype occurred many times. V and J are TRBV5-5 and TRBJ2-7; D not resolved. Trimming pared 0 bases from V and 0 bases from J, leaving 7 bases between. CDR1 SGHKS and CDR2 YYEKEE come from the germline V gene (reference sequence). This CDR3 spans 14 amino acids. CDR3 nucleotides: TGTGCCAGCAGCTTGGGTTCTGACTCCTACGAGCAGTACTTC. Translation: CASSLGSDSYEQYF.

This clonotype has ten or more counts. This chain connects TRBV6-1 to TRBJ2-5, with D perhaps matching TRBD2 (5 bases). The CDR3 extends over 14 amino acids. CDR1 and CDR2 from the germline V gene are MNHNS and SASEGT. V shed 4 bases and J shed 4 bases, with 13 bases lying between them. CDR3 in amino acids: CASSGAGVVETQYF. CDR3 DNA: TGTGCCAGCAGTGGGGCCGGGGTCGTAGAGACCCAGTACTTC.

The sample holds many counts of this clonotype. The germline gene is not matched at one end of the junction; a read error may be the cause. The chain links TRBV12-3 or TRBV12-4 to TRBJ2-4; D unresolved. The CDR3 contains 16 residues. The chain's CDR3 is CASSSPNMGKRNIKYF. The CDR3 DNA follows: TGTGCCAGCAGCTCACCGAACATGGGGAAGAGAAACATTAAGTACTTC.

There are many counts of this clonotype. The J gene is TRBJ1-3, the V gene TRBV25-1; D unclear. The germline V and J ends were trimmed by 8 bases and 4 bases, with 18 bases remaining between them. The CDR3 has 15 residues. Germline V lookup: CDR1 MGHDK, CDR2 SYGVNS. The CDR3 coding sequence is TGTGCCAGCGCCGGCCCCTTACACACCGGAAACACCATATATTTT. Translated, it gives CASAGPLHTGNTIYF. Filled out from reference TRBV25-1 and TRBJ1-3, the complete variable domain reads EADIYQTPRYLVIGTGKKITLECSQTMGHDKMYWYQQDPGMELHLIHYSYGVNSTEKGDLSSESTVSRIRTEHFPLTLESARPSHTSQYLCASAGPLHTGNTIYFGEGSWLTVV.

The rearrangement uses TRBV6-1 and TRBJ1-1; D call uncertain. V was cut by 1 base and J by 4 bases, with 10 bases left in between. The germline gives CDR1 MNHNS, CDR2 SASEGT. This CDR3 region has 14 residues. The CDR3: CASSEVEGFTEAFF. The CDR3 nucleotides are TGTGCCAGCAGTGAAGTCGAAGGATTCACTGAAGCTTTCTTT.

The CDR3: CASSEAMGIYYGYTF. The CDR3 DNA is TGTGCCAGCAGTGAAGCTATGGGCATCTACTATGGCTACACCTTC. The chain employs TRBV6-1 and TRBJ1-2; unclear D gene. V was trimmed by 0 bases and J by 3 bases, leaving 11 bases between them. Germline CDR1 MNHNS, CDR2 SASEGT. The CDR3 runs to 15 residues.

This clonotype came up many times. This chain links TRBV11-2 with TRBJ1-2; D is undetermined. V was clipped by 4 bases and J by 1 base, with 13 bases between them. This CDR3 has 15 amino acids. The germline gives CDR1 SGHAT, CDR2 FQNNGV. The DNA for the CDR3 is TGTGCCAGCAGCTCAACCTCAGAGGTTAACTATGGCTACACCTTC. Translated, it gives CASSSTSEVNYGYTF.

This chain uses TRBV7-2 with TRBJ2-5; D gene uncertain. Germline CDR1 reads SGHTA; CDR2 reads FQGNSA. The CDR3 has 15 residues. Trimming shortened V by 3 bases and J by 2 bases, and 13 bases separated the two germline ends. This CDR3 is CASSLPDNFQETQYF. The CDR3 DNA reads as TGTGCCAGCAGCTTGCCCGACAACTTTCAAGAGACCCAGTACTTC.

This clonotype was counted ten times or more. The V gene is TRBV6-2 or TRBV6-3, the J gene TRBJ1-1; TRBD1 matches 7 bases. Germline loops: CDR1 MNHEY, CDR2 SVGEGT. The V and J ends lost 1 base and 4 bases, in that order; junction bases with no gene match: 3. This CDR3 contains 14 residues. The CDR3 sequence is CASSYLQGSTEAFF. CDR3 nucleotides: TGTGCCAGCAGTTACTTACAGGGGTCCACTGAAGCTTTCTTT.

The rearrangement links TRBV20-1 to TRBJ2-5, with a possible D match to TRBD2 (5 bases). Germline V gene sequence: CDR1 DFQATT, CDR2 SNEGSKA (reference sequence). V lost 2 bases and J lost 3, with 13 bases in between. The CDR3 has 14 residues. In DNA form, the CDR3 reads TGCAGTGCTAGAAAACTAGGACCTAAAGAGACCCAGTACTTC. The encoded protein is CSARKLGPKETQYF.

This clonotype was seen a few times. Given a much more abundant clone one base away, this may be a read error. The rearrangement joins TRBV7-8 to TRBJ1-3, with a possible D match to TRBD1 (5 bases). The CDR3 extends over 16 amino acids. Germline V gene data show CDR1 as SGHVS and CDR2 as FQNEAQ. CDR3 DNA: TGTGCCAGCAGCGGAGACAGCTACGACTCTGGAAGCACCATATATTTT. It codes for CASSGDSYDSGSTIYF.

V gene TRBV30 combines with J gene TRBJ1-1; TRBD1 agrees at 9 bases. Germline CDR1 reads GTSNPN; CDR2 reads SVGIG (reference sequence). Trimming cost V 1 base and J 5 bases; bases outside gene matches: 2. The CDR3 spans 13 residues. CDR3 nucleotides: TGTGCCTGGAGTGAAGGGACAGGGACTGAAGCTTTCTTT. It yields the protein CAWSEGTGTEAFF.

This clonotype was detected ten times or more. This chain joins TRBV15 and TRBJ1-1, with D hard to call. Germline CDR1 LNHNV, CDR2 YYDKDF (reference sequence). The CDR3 loop spans 14 amino acids. Trimming took off 1 base at V and 6 bases at J, with 12 bases between the two ends. CDR3 protein: CATSRVRGVAEAFF. The DNA of the CDR3 is TGTGCCACCAGCAGAGTACGCGGGGTTGCTGAAGCTTTCTTT.

This clonotype was counted many times. V and J are TRBV30 and TRBJ1-1; D might be TRBD1 (5 bases). CDR1 is GTSNPN, CDR2 SVGIG, per germline (reference sequence). Trimming took off 1 base at V and 6 bases at J, with 9 bases between the two ends. This CDR3 comprises 12 residues. The CDR3 loop is CAWSEGRAEAFF. CDR3 sequence (DNA): TGTGCCTGGAGTGAGGGGCGAGCTGAAGCTTTCTTT.

This clonotype was seen a few times. The chain is built from TRBV11-2 and TRBJ2-3, with 15 bases aligning to TRBD2. Germline V gene data show CDR1 as SGHAT and CDR2 as FQNNGV. The ends lost 5 bases at V and 4 bases at J; junction bases unmatched: 7. The CDR3 totals 17 residues. In DNA form, the CDR3 reads TGTGCCAGCAGCCGCGGGACTAGCGGGGGGCGAGCAGATACGCAGTATTTT. Encoded protein: CASSRGTSGGRADTQYF.

This clonotype was counted ten times or more. The rearrangement uses TRBV10-3 and TRBJ2-2; 8 bases are a match to TRBD2. The CDR3 contains 15 residues. Looked up from germline, CDR1 is ENHRY and CDR2 is SYGVKD. Trimming removed 6 bases from V and 2 bases from J; junction bases left unmatched: 5. The CDR3 is CAIRLSGGNTGELFF. For the CDR3, the DNA is TGTGCCATCAGGCTAAGCGGGGGTAACACCGGGGAGCTGTTTTTT.

In the case of this clonotype: Mismatch with germline at one junction end may stem from a read error. This chain joins TRBV6-1 and TRBJ1-5, with 9 bases matching TRBD1. The CDR3 totals 16 residues. CDR1 and CDR2 from the germline V gene are MNHNS and SASEGT. The CDR3 protein is CASSDGTGSIDQHQHF. Here the CDR3 DNA reads TGTGCCAGCAGTGATGGGACAGGGTCCATAGATCAGCACCAGCATTTT.

At least ten counts were recorded for this clonotype. The chain is built from TRBV7-8 and TRBJ2-7; D is undetermined. The germline gives CDR1 SGHVS, CDR2 FQNEAQ. Trimming left V 1 base short and J 5 bases short, with 12 bases between. The CDR3 totals 14 residues. CDR3 sequence (DNA): TGTGCCAGCAGCTTAGTCATCAGCCAGGACGAGCAGTACTTC. This encodes CASSLVISQDEQYF. Using reference TRBV7-8 and TRBJ2-7 for the parts outside the CDR3, the full variable domain is GAGVSQSPRYKVAKRGQDVALRCDPISGHVSLFWYQQALGQGPEFLTYFQNEAQLDKSGLPSDRFFAERPEGSVSTLKIQRTQQEDSAVYLCASSLVISQDEQYFGPGTRLTVT.

This clonotype was counted only a few times. CDR3 bases: TGTGCCAGCAGCTTAAGGGATGGCTATGGCTACACCTTC. This translates into CASSLRDGYGYTF. The rearrangement links TRBV7-2 to TRBJ1-2; D remains unclear. The germline gives CDR1 SGHTA, CDR2 FQGNSA. This CDR3 has 13 amino acids. The ends were cut back, 2 bases at V and 4 bases at J, with 8 bases in the middle.

This clonotype has at least ten counts. The chain combines TRBV4-2 with TRBJ1-2; D unclear. V dropped 4 bases and J dropped 4 bases, with 10 bases sitting between them. Germline CDR1 reads LGHNA; CDR2 reads YNFKEQ. The CDR3 is 13 amino acids. The CDR3 region is CASSLTGPYGYTF. Written as DNA, the CDR3 is TGTGCCAGCAGCCTGACTGGGCCCTATGGCTACACCTTC.

Of note for this clonotype: A much more abundant neighbour one base away suggests this may be a read error. This sequence joins TRBV12-3 or TRBV12-4 and TRBJ1-1, with D perhaps TRBD1 (5 bases). CDR3 length: 13 residues. CDR3 in amino acids: CASQGSRATDAFF. In nucleotides, the CDR3 is TGTGCCAGCCAGGGATCTCGAGCCACTGATGCTTTCTTT.

This clonotype was detected only once. The chain employs TRBV13 and TRBJ2-7; 9 bases map to TRBD2. The CDR3 is 16 amino acids. CDR1 is PRHDT, CDR2 FYEKMQ, per germline (reference sequence). J gave up 5 bases and V 0 bases, and 8 bases lay outside the gene matches. Here the CDR3 reads CASSLGTVAGGHEQYF. CDR3 nucleotides: TGTGCCAGCAGCTTAGGGACTGTGGCGGGAGGGCACGAGCAGTACTTC.

The chain uses TRBV28 and TRBJ1-2; tentative D call: TRBD1 (6 bases). Germline V gives CDR1 MDHEN, CDR2 SYDVKM. There are 15 residues in the CDR3. Trimming pared 6 bases from V and 3 bases from J, leaving 17 bases between. The chain's CDR3 is CASSKNRAPYYGYTF. The CDR3 DNA reads as TGTGCCAGCAGCAAAAACAGGGCCCCTTACTATGGCTACACCTTC.

This clonotype is a singleton in its sample. A clone one base away is much larger, so this may be a read error. The genes are TRBV20-1 and TRBJ2-7, with TRBD1 matching over 8 bases. Germline CDR1 is DFQATT and CDR2 is SNEGSKA (reference sequence). The CDR3 is made up of 14 amino acids. The DNA for the CDR3 is TGCTGTGCTCCCTCTGGACAGGGCGCCTACGAGCAGTACTTC. It is translated as CCAPSGQGAYEQYF.

This clonotype was counted at least ten times. The chain joins TRBV7-9 to TRBJ2-7, with 8 bases lining up with TRBD1. The CDR3 sequence is 16 residues long. The germline gives CDR1 SEHNR, CDR2 FQNEAQ (reference sequence). The V gene end was trimmed by 8 bases and the J gene end by 3 bases; junction bases not matched to a gene: 15. CDR3 protein: CASLPGRTTGGYEQYF. CDR3 nucleotide sequence: TGTGCCAGCCTCCCGGGGAGAACTACAGGGGGCTACGAGCAGTACTTC.

The chain's CDR3 is CASSSPARAQETQYF. CDR3 sequence (DNA): TGTGCCAGCAGTTCTCCGGCGAGGGCACAAGAGACCCAGTACTTC. The chain recombines TRBV6-5 with TRBJ2-5; D possibly corresponds to TRBD2 (5 bases). CDR1 MNHEY and CDR2 SVGAGI come from the germline V gene. With 4 bases removed from V and 2 bases from J, the gap between germline ends came to 14 bases. This CDR3 has 15 residues.